Sequencing of this TCR beta chain was carried out in a study of beta chain features in type 1 diabetes. Sequencing targeted expressed TCRB transcripts, as all isolated RNA had been reverse transcribed. TCRdb's table, derived via immunoSEQ multiplex PCR, lists solely in-frame clones and lacks some. The repertoire holds about 210,000 clones, about 11% seen once, with 1% to 1.5% in the top ten. The germline CDR1 and CDR2 sequences are MNHEY and SVGAGI. The CDR3 runs 12 residues. With 8 bases removed from V and 4 bases from J, the gap between germline ends came to 11 bases. This clone was observed a handful of times.

This TCR derives from a man between 18 and 35 years old in good health. Sequenced input: central memory CD4+ T cells from blood. The gene calls are TRBV6-5 and TRBJ1-2; D uncertain. The CDR3: CASAKAGYGYTF. For the CDR3, the DNA is TGTGCCAGCGCCAAAGCCGGCTATGGCTACACCTTC.